This T cell receptor beta chain was sequenced in a study of blood T cell repertoires in COVID-19. Whole-study context: Donors in Cohort 3 who had recovered were those with two negative PCRs, healthcare professional clearance, or resolution of their symptoms. Samples came from the United States, Italy and Spain, spanning acute and convalescent COVID-19.

The CDR3 consists of 10 residues. Germline CDR1 reads SQVTM; CDR2 reads ANQGSEA. V was shortened by 7 bases and J by 3 bases, with 5 bases between the two germline ends. Participants came from 24 US areas, aged roughly 18 to 89 years. Cohorts were determined from participant-reported clinical history. Profiling relied on immunoSEQ multiplex PCR, and the TCRdb table lists in-frame clones only, not all of them. The table has a few hundred thousand clones, 70% to 90% seen once. Material: PBMCs or T cells enriched from blood (not recorded which). The clonotype comes from a man aged 35-49 years in a cohort exposed to, infected with or recovered from COVID-19 (not recorded which). V gene TRBV29-1 combines with J gene TRBJ2-3; D not resolved. CDR3 DNA sequence: TGCAGCGCTATAACAGATACGCAGTATTTT. Protein: CSAITDTQYF.